A single sample is the source of the 29 T cell receptor beta chains below, sequenced in a study of CD8+ T cells in alopecia areata. This sample's treatment: oral pan-JAK inhibitor, 5-10 mg twice daily. RNA, once extracted, was reverse transcribed into cDNA for use as the sequencing template. Sequencing used immunoSEQ multiplex PCR; TCRdb keeps in-frame clones, though not all of them. The sample shows 90,000 to 100,000 clones, approximately 60% of them seen only once. Here the sequenced sample was CD8+ T cells sorted from blood, taken at week 4, from a patient treated with tofacitinib. Receptors originate from a human donor with alopecia areata.

The chain joins TRBV19 to TRBJ2-3, with 10 bases that match TRBD1. Per the germline V gene, CDR1 is LNHDA and CDR2 is SQIVND (reference sequence). The CDR3 totals 14 residues. The CDR3 region has the DNA TGTGCGACGGACGGGGACAGGGGCGCAGATACGCAGTATTTT. Encoded protein: CATDGDRGADTQYF. Complete variable domain (other parts from reference TRBV19 and TRBJ2-3): DGGITQSPKYLFRKEGQNVTLSCEQNLNHDAMYWYRQDPGQGLRLIYYSQIVNDFQKGDIAEGYSVSREKKESFPLTVTSAQKNPTAFYLCATDGDRGADTQYFGPGTRLTVL.

On this clone itself: The sample holds other DNA sequences that translate to the same CDR3. V is TRBV5-1 and J is TRBJ1-1; the D gene is possibly TRBD1 (6 bases). V lost 3 bases, J lost 4 bases, and 16 bases lay in between. From germline, CDR1 is SGHRS and CDR2 YFSETQ. This CDR3 is built from 15 residues. The chain's CDR3 is CASSSNSGGGTEAFF. The CDR3 DNA follows: TGCGCCAGCAGCTCTAATTCTGGGGGCGGCACTGAAGCTTTCTTT.

J is TRBJ1-2 and V is TRBV30; D remains unclear. V lost 0 bases to trimming and J lost 8 bases, with 7 bases between them. Per the germline V gene, CDR1 is GTSNPN and CDR2 is SVGIG (reference sequence). The CDR3 has 11 amino acids. CDR3 in DNA: TGTGCCTGGAGTGTTTTAAACGGCTACACCTTC. Translating it yields CAWSVLNGYTF.

The chain joins TRBV4-3 to TRBJ1-1; 7 nucleotides match TRBD1. Germline trimming cut 5 bases from V and 7 bases from J; bases unmatched to any gene: 7. Germline CDR1 is LGHNA and CDR2 is YSLEER. There are 13 residues in the CDR3. The CDR3 loop is CASSVTGDNEAFF. The CDR3 DNA reads TGCGCCAGCAGCGTCACAGGGGATAATGAAGCTTTCTTT.

The chain has TRBV6-5 and TRBJ2-3; 9 positions match TRBD2. The CDR3 runs 15 residues. With V trimmed by 2 bases and J by 0 bases, 0 bases remained unmatched. CDR1 and CDR2 from the germline V gene are MNHEY and SVGAGI. Here the CDR3 DNA reads TGTGCCAGCAGTTACACTAGCGGGAGCACAGATACGCAGTATTTT. Its translation: CASSYTSGSTDTQYF.

This clone was seen a handful of times. V and J are TRBV2 and TRBJ2-5; D may be TRBD2 (6 bases). Trimming stripped 4 bases from V and 2 bases from J, with 8 bases between. CDR3 size: 13 residues. Germline V gene sequence: CDR1 SNHLY, CDR2 FYNNEI. The CDR3 protein is CASSARGQETQYF. CDR3 in DNA: TGTGCCAGCAGTGCTCGGGGGCAAGAGACCCAGTACTTC.

This chain links TRBV4-3 with TRBJ2-7, with D perhaps matching TRBD1 or TRBD2 (5 bases each). With 3 bases removed from V and 0 bases from J, the gap between germline ends came to 12 bases. The CDR3 extends over 15 amino acids. The germline gives CDR1 LGHNA, CDR2 YSLEER. For the CDR3, the DNA is TGCGCCAGCAGCCAGGGGGTGAGACCCTCCTACGAGCAGTACTTC. Protein sequence: CASSQGVRPSYEQYF.

There are a few counts of this clone. The rearrangement joins TRBV7-8 to TRBJ2-7; no reliable D call. Trimming stripped 3 bases from V and 1 base from J, with 7 bases between. Germline CDR1 is SGHVS and CDR2 is FQNEAQ. The length of the CDR3 is 13 residues. The CDR3 is CASSFDNSYEQYF. The DNA of the CDR3 is TGTGCCAGCAGCTTTGACAATTCCTACGAGCAGTACTTC. Variable domain in full (rest from reference TRBV7-8 and TRBJ2-7): GAGVSQSPRYKVAKRGQDVALRCDPISGHVSLFWYQQALGQGPEFLTYFQNEAQLDKSGLPSDRFFAERPEGSVSTLKIQRTQQEDSAVYLCASSFDNSYEQYFGPGTRLTVT.

This chain links TRBV7-6 with TRBJ1-1; D unresolved. This CDR3 comprises 15 residues. CDR1 and CDR2 from the germline V gene are SGHVS and FNYEAQ. Trimming removed 0 bases from V and 1 base from J, with 9 bases in between. The CDR3, as DNA: TGTGCCAGCAGCTTAGCGTTACACCCGAACACTGAAGCTTTCTTT. It encodes CASSLALHPNTEAFF.

The chain links TRBV9 to TRBJ2-1, with 10 bases matching TRBD2. CDR1 is SGDLS and CDR2 is YYNGEE in the germline V gene. V was pared by 3 bases and J by 8 bases, with 8 bases of the junction left unmatched. This CDR3 has 15 residues. The CDR3 DNA reads TGTGCCAGCAGCGCCCAGCGGGAGGGCCGGGATGAGCAGTTCTTC. As protein: CASSAQREGRDEQFF.

This sequence joins TRBV6-5 and TRBJ2-7; TRBD2 might be the D (5 bases). V lost 6 bases and J lost 0, with 15 bases in between. CDR3 length equals 15 residues. Germline V gene sequence: CDR1 MNHEY, CDR2 SVGAGI. In DNA, the CDR3 is TGTGCCAGCAGCTCACGGACTGGCTACTCCTACGAGCAGTACTTC. Translating it yields CASSSRTGYSYEQYF.

The chain links TRBV6-5 to TRBJ1-2; D is unclear. The CDR3 has 12 residues. Germline loops: CDR1 MNHEY, CDR2 SVGAGI. Trimming removed 6 bases from V and 6 bases from J, with 11 bases in between. The CDR3 DNA follows: TGTGCCAGCAGCCCGGACGGGGATGGCTACACCTTC. It specifies CASSPDGDGYTF.

This clone was detected a few times. The chain uses TRBV29-1 and TRBJ2-1, with TRBD2 matching 9 bases. Germline V gene lookup returns CDR1 SQVTM and CDR2 ANQGSEA. The CDR3 extends over 17 amino acids. The junction had 16 bases not matched to a gene; V was cut back by 2 bases and J by 8 bases. CDR3 nucleotides: TGCAGCGTTGAACCCAAGACGGCGGGAGGGCCGCTCGATGAGCAGTTCTTC. Translating it yields CSVEPKTAGGPLDEQFF.

The rearrangement links TRBV29-1 to TRBJ1-1; D unresolved. CDR3 length: 13 amino acids. Per germline, CDR1 SQVTM and CDR2 ANQGSEA. V lost 6 bases and J 6 bases, leaving 17 bases between the germline ends. The CDR3 nucleotides read TGCAGCGTAATCGCCTACAACACCCCTGAAGCTTTCTTT. Its protein is CSVIAYNTPEAFF.

The CDR3: CASSATSGTYEQYF. Written as DNA, the CDR3 is TGTGCCAGTAGTGCCACTAGCGGGACCTACGAGCAGTACTTC. This sequence joins TRBV19 and TRBJ2-7, with 10 bases identical to TRBD2. CDR1 and CDR2 from the germline V gene are LNHDA and SQIVND (reference sequence). The CDR3 contains 14 residues. Trimming took 5 bases from V and 2 from J; bases not matched to a gene: 3.

This clone showed up just a few times. The chain employs TRBV29-1 and TRBJ1-1, with D hard to call. Germline values: CDR1 SQVTM, CDR2 ANQGSEA. This CDR3 comprises 13 residues. V gave up 6 bases and J gave up 0 bases, with 11 bases separating them. The CDR3 region has the DNA TGCAGCGTGCCGCAGGATATGAACACTGAAGCTTTCTTT. Translation: CSVPQDMNTEAFF.

This rearrangement joins TRBV4-1 to TRBJ2-7, with 9 bases lining up with TRBD1. Germline lookup yields CDR1 MGHRA and CDR2 YSYEKL. This CDR3 region has 15 residues. Losses at the gene ends were 4 bases for V and 4 bases for J; bases not matched to a gene: 8. CDR3 DNA sequence: TGCGCCAGCAGCCTCGGGACAGGGACCCCTTACGAGCAGTACTTC. Translated: CASSLGTGTPYEQYF.

This rearrangement joins TRBV14 to TRBJ2-5, with D tentatively TRBD1 (6 bases). The germline V and J ends were trimmed by 4 bases and 5 bases, with 17 bases remaining between them. The germline gives CDR1 SGHDN, CDR2 FVKESK. CDR3 length equals 15 residues. The CDR3 sequence: CASSLTGEGWETQYF. DNA of the CDR3: TGTGCCAGCAGCCTGACAGGAGAAGGGTGGGAGACCCAGTACTTC.

The chain uses TRBV30 and TRBJ2-1; D may be TRBD2 (6 bases). CDR1 and CDR2 (germline): GTSNPN, SVGIG (reference sequence). This CDR3 contains 16 residues. Trimming took 2 bases from V and 2 from J, leaving 16 bases between them. In nucleotides, the CDR3 is TGTGCCTGGAGTTCATCACTAGCATCGGCCTACAATGAGCAGTTCTTC. As protein: CAWSSSLASAYNEQFF.

The CDR3 DNA sequence: TGTGCCAGCAGTTTATCTAGCCTAGCGGCCTCCTACGAGCAGTACTTC. This translates into CASSLSSLAASYEQYF. V gene TRBV27 combines with J gene TRBJ2-7; 7 bases agree with TRBD2. The J segment lost 0 bases and the V segment lost 0 bases, leaving 5 bases of the junction unmatched. The CDR3 sequence is 16 residues long. CDR1 is MNHEY and CDR2 is SMNVEV in the germline V gene (reference sequence).

This chain uses TRBV5-1 with TRBJ2-7; unclear D gene. The CDR3 runs to 12 residues. Germline V gene lookup returns CDR1 SGHRS and CDR2 YFSETQ. Trimming left V 0 bases short and J 1 base short, with 2 bases between. DNA of the CDR3: TGCGCCAGCAGCTTGGAGTCCTACGAGCAGTACTTC. Translated: CASSLESYEQYF.

The rearrangement links TRBV11-2 to TRBJ1-2; D not certain. V lost 1 base and J 3 bases, leaving 12 bases between the germline ends. CDR1 SGHAT and CDR2 FQNNGV come from the germline V gene. The CDR3 runs 15 residues. The CDR3 nucleotides are TGTGCCAGCAGCTTAGCCGGGCCAGCCCACTATGGCTACACCTTC. This translates into CASSLAGPAHYGYTF.

This chain joins TRBV19 and TRBJ2-2; 14 nucleotides align to TRBD2. This CDR3 has 16 residues. V shed 3 bases, J shed 7 bases, and the junction held 4 bases outside the gene matches. Germline values: CDR1 LNHDA, CDR2 SQIVND (reference sequence). The CDR3 sequence: CASSMGLAGADGELFF. CDR3 sequence (DNA): TGTGCCAGTAGTATGGGACTAGCGGGGGCGGACGGGGAGCTGTTTTTT.

The CDR3 reads CSAGQGANTEAFF. CDR3 DNA: TGCAGCGCAGGGCAGGGAGCGAACACTGAAGCTTTCTTT. The chain couples TRBV29-1 to TRBJ1-1; possibly TRBD1 for D (5 bases). The CDR3 has 13 amino acids. CDR1 and CDR2 from the germline V gene are SQVTM and ANQGSEA. Trimming removed 7 bases from V and 1 base from J, with 13 bases in between.

The chain recombines TRBV4-1 with TRBJ2-1, with 11 bases matching TRBD2. The CDR3 runs to 15 residues. The V and J ends lost 5 bases and 5 bases, in that order; junction bases with no gene match: 5. Germline assignment: CDR1 MGHRA and CDR2 YSYEKL. The DNA for the CDR3 is TGCGCCAGCAGCTCACTAGCGGGGGCTAACAATGAGCAGTTCTTC. The encoded protein is CASSSLAGANNEQFF.

The CDR3 here is CASSSTGMSSYEQYF. The CDR3 nucleotides read TGTGCCAGCAGCTCTACTGGTATGTCTTCGTACGAGCAGTACTTC. J is TRBJ2-7 and V is TRBV11-2; no clear D. With 4 bases removed from V and 4 bases from J, the gap between germline ends came to 17 bases. Per the germline V gene, CDR1 is SGHAT and CDR2 is FQNNGV. The CDR3 consists of 15 residues.

This clone was seen at least ten times. The CDR3: CASSTGPEVNTQYF. The CDR3 nucleotides are TGTGCCAGCAGCACGGGACCGGAGGTGAATACGCAGTATTTT. The rearrangement uses TRBV6-5 and TRBJ2-3; TRBD1 or TRBD2 may be the D gene (5 bases each). The CDR3 totals 14 residues. Deletions cut 6 bases from V and 7 bases from J, with 17 bases between. In germline, CDR1 is MNHEY, CDR2 SVGAGI.

The rearrangement links TRBV30 to TRBJ1-3; 7 nucleotides agree with TRBD1. Germline V CDR1 and CDR2: GTSNPN, SVGIG (reference sequence). This CDR3 has 16 amino acids. The junction had 8 bases not matched to a gene; V was cut back by 0 bases and J by 3 bases. The CDR3 nucleotides read TGTGCCTGGAGTGTACCAGGGGGGTTAGGTGGAAACACCATATATTTT. It is translated as CAWSVPGGLGGNTIYF.

This clone was detected only a few times. The chain has TRBV5-1 and TRBJ2-7; TRBD1 agrees at 10 bases. This CDR3 has 15 residues. After removal of 2 bases from V and 0 bases from J, the junction contained 2 bases not matched to a gene. CDR1 and CDR2 (germline): SGHRS, YFSETQ. CDR3 bases: TGCGCCAGCAGCTTCCGGACAGGGGGCTCCTACGAGCAGTACTTC. The encoded protein is CASSFRTGGSYEQYF.